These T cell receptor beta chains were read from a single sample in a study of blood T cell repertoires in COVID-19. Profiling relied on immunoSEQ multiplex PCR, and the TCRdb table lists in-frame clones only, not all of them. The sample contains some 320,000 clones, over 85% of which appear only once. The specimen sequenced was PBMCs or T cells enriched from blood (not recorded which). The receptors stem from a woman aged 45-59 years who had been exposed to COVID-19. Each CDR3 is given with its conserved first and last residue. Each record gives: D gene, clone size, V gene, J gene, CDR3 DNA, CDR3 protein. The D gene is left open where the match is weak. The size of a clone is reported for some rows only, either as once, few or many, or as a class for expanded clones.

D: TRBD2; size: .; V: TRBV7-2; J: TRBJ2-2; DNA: TGTGCCAGCAGCCCTTTGACTAGCGGGGCCGGGGAGCTGTTTTTT; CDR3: CASSPLTSGAGELFF
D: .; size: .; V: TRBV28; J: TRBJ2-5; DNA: TGTGCCGCCTTCGGCGGCGGAGGGCTTGAGACCCAGTACTTC; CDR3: CAAFGGGGLETQYF
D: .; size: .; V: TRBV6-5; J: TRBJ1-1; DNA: TGTGCCAGCAGGGACCGAGACAGACCGAACACTGAAGCTTTCTTT; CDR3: CASRDRDRPNTEAFF
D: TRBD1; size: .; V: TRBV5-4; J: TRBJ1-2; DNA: TGTGCCAGCAGCTCCAACAGGGGGTCCTATGGCTACACCTTC; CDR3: CASSSNRGSYGYTF
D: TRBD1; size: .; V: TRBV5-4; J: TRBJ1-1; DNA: TGTGCCAGCAGCTTGTGGGGTACAGGGGCCACTGAAGCTTTCTTT; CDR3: CASSLWGTGATEAFF
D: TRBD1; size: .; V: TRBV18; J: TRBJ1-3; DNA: TGTGCCAGCTCACCGGGACAGATCCGCTCTGGAAACACCATATATTTT; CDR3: CASSPGQIRSGNTIYF
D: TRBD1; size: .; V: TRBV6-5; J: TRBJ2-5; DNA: TGTGCCAGCAGTTACGGGACAGGGCTCGGTGGAGAGACCCAGTACTTC; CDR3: CASSYGTGLGGETQYF
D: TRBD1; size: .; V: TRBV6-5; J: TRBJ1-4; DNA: TGTGCCAGCAGGATAGGGACAGCTCCCAATGAAAAACTGTTTTTT; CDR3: CASRIGTAPNEKLFF
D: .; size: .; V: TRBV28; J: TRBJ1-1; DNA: TGTGCCAGCATCTCCCTGACTGAAGCTTTCTTT; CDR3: CASISLTEAFF
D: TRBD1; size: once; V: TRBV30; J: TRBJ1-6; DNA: TGTGCCTGGGTGGACAGGGGGCGTAATAATTCACCCCTCCACTTT; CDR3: CAWVDRGRNNSPLHF
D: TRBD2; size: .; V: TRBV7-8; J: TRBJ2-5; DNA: TGTGCCAGCAGCTTAGCCTCTAGACTAGCGGGGGGGACGGAGACCCAGTACTTC; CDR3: CASSLASRLAGGTETQYF
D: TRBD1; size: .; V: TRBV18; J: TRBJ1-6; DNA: TGTGCCAGCTCACCCCGACCAGGGGGTGGTTCACCCCTCCACTTT; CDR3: CASSPRPGGGSPLHF
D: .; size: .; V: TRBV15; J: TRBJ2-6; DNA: TGTGCCACCAGCAGGGGGCTTCGGTTTGGGGCCAACGTCCTGACTTTC; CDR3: CATSRGLRFGANVLTF
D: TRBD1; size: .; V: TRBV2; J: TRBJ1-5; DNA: TGTGCCAGCAAACCGGACAGGGCTTCTCAGCCCCAGCATTTT; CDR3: CASKPDRASQPQHF
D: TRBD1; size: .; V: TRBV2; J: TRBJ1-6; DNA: TGTGCCAGCAGTGGACAGGGGGTTTCACCCCTCCACTTT; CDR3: CASSGQGVSPLHF
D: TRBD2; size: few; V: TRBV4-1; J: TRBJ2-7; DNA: TGCGCCAGCAGCCAAGATCTCGGGAGGTCAAACGAGCAGTACTTC; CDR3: CASSQDLGRSNEQYF
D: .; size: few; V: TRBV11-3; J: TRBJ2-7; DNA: TGTGCCAGCAGCCAGGGACTGCTTGGCGAGCAGTACTTC; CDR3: CASSQGLLGEQYF
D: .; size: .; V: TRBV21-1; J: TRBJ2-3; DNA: TGTGCCAGCAGCAATCGTAGCCAGCCTGACCCGAAACGGGATTGTCGCGGGGCCACAGATACGCAGTATTTT; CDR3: CASSNRSQPDPKRDCRGATDTQYF
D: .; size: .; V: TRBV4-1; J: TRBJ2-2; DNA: TGCGCCAGCAGCCCGAGGATGAATAGGGGTGGCGGGGAGCTGTTTTTT; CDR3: CASSPRMNRGGGELFF
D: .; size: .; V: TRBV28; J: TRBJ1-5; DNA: TGTGCCAGCAGTCCTACCCTTACAGGCCTCAATCAGCCCCAGCATTTT; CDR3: CASSPTLTGLNQPQHF
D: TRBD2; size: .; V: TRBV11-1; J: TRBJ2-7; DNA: TGTGCCAGCAGCTTAGCTGGTATGAGCGGGACCTCTTCCCACTACGAGCAGTACTTC; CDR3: CASSLAGMSGTSSHYEQYF
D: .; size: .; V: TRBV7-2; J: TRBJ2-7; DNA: TGTGCCAGCAGCACCCGACAGAGATCCTACGAGCAGTACTTC; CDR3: CASSTRQRSYEQYF
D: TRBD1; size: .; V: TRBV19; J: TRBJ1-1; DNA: TGTGCCAGTGGACAGGGTACTGAAGCTTTCTTT; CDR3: CASGQGTEAFF
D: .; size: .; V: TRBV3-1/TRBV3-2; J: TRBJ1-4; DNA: TGTGCCAGCAGCCCAGGGGCGAGTGAAAAACTGTTTTTT; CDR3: CASSPGASEKLFF
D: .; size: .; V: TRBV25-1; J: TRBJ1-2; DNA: TGTGCCAGCAGTGAATATCAGGGGTTAGGGGGCTATGGCTACACCTTC; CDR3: CASSEYQGLGGYGYTF
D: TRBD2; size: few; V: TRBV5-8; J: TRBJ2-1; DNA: TGTGCCAGCTCGACGGCCGTTTCTAGCGGGGGGCCTTTATTCAATGAGCAGTTCTTC; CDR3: CASSTAVSSGGPLFNEQFF
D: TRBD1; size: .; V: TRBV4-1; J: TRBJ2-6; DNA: TGCGCCAGCAGCCAAAATCGTGACAGGGAGTCTGGGGCCAACGTCCTGACTTTC; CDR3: CASSQNRDRESGANVLTF
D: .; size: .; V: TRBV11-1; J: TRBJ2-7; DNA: TGTGCCAGCAGCTTTGACAGGTCGTCCTACGAGCAGTACTTC; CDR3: CASSFDRSSYEQYF
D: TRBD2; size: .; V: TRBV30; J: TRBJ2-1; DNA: TGTGCCTGGAGTAGCGGGAGCTCCTACAATGAGCAGTTCTTC; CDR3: CAWSSGSSYNEQFF
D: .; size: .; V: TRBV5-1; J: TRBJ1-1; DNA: TGCGCCAGCAGCCTCGGGGGTGGACGGACTGAAGCTTTCTTT; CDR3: CASSLGGGRTEAFF
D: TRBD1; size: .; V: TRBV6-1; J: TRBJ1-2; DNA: TGTGCCAGCAGTGAAAATGATCTGGGACAGGGGGCTAACTATGGCTACACCTTC; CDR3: CASSENDLGQGANYGYTF
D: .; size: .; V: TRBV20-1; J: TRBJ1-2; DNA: TGCAGTGCTAGAAGGGGACATATCTACACCTTC; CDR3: CSARRGHIYTF
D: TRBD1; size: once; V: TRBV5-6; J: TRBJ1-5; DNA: TGTGCCAGCAGCTTGGCACAGGGGGGAGGTCAGCCCCAGCATTTT; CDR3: CASSLAQGGGQPQHF
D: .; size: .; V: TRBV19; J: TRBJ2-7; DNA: TGTGCCAGTAGTATCGCGCAGGGCTACGAGCAGTACTTC; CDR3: CASSIAQGYEQYF
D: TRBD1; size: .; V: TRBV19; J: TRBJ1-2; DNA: TGTGCCAGTAGTCCCCGGGACAGGGGGCGTCAGGTGGGAGGCTACACCTTC; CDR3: CASSPRDRGRQVGGYTF
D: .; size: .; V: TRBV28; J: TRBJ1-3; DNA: TGTGCCAGCAGCGCGGGGGGGAACTCTGCAAACACCATATATTTT; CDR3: CASSAGGNSANTIYF
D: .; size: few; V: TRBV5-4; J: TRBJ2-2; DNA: TGTGCCAGCAGCTTGGATCAGGGGAACACCGGGGAGCTGTTTTTT; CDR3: CASSLDQGNTGELFF
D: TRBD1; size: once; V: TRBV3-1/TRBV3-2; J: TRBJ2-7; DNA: TGTGCCAGCAGCCAAGAGACGGGACAGTTTTACGAGCAGTACTTC; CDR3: CASSQETGQFYEQYF
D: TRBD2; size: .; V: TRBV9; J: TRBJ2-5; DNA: TGTGCCAGCAGCGTAGGTCCTAGCGGGGGAGAAGAGACCCAGTACTTC; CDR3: CASSVGPSGGEETQYF
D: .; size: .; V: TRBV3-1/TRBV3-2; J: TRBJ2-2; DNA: TGTGCCAGCAGCCAAGCAGGGATCAAGAACACCGGGGAGCTGTTTTTT; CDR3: CASSQAGIKNTGELFF